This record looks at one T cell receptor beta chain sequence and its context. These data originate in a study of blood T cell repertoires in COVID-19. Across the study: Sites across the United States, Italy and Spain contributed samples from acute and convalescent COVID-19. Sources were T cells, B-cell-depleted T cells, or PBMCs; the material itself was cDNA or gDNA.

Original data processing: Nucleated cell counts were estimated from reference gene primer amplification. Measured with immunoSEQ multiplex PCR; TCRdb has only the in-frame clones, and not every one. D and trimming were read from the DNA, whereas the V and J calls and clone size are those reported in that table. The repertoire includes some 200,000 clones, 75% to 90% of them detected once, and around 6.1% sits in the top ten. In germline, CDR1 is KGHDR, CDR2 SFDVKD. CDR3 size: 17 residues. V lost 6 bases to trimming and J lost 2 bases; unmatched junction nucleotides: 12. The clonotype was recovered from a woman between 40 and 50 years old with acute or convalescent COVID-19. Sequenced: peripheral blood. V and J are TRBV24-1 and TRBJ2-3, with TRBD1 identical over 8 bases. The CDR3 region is CATSKGGQVPLTDTQYF. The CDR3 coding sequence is TGTGCCACCAGTAAGGGGGGACAGGTCCCCCTCACAGATACGCAGTATTTT.